This TCR beta chain stems from a study of human T cells and chemical hapten exposure. The time point here: pre-sensitization, week 0. Regarding treatment: therapeutic diphenylcyclopropenone sensitization with weekly scalp DPC. The study extracted total RNA from unfractionated whole blood. Germline loops: CDR1 LGHDT, CDR2 YNNKEL (reference sequence). The V and J ends lost 1 base and 4 bases respectively, with 5 bases between them. The CDR3 has 12 amino acids. Individual cDNA molecules received unique molecular identifiers in the library. In the original analysis: Across samples, TCR counts had a median of approximately 100,000 and ranged from about 23,224 to 700,000. From the RACE reads, TCRdb called clonotypes with MiXCR, one entry per CDR3 protein. TCRdb, not the original authors, processed these V and J calls. In the table there are around 120,000 distinct CDR3 sequences, about 14% of which are singletons.

This clonotype was seen repeatedly, ten times or more. The chain couples TRBV3-1 to TRBJ2-7, with no clear D. The sample here was whole blood, taken in connection with sensitization to the hapten diphenylcyclopropenone (DPC). This receptor was obtained from a woman between 18 and 30 years old with alopecia areata. Some clones in this sample may be carry-over from other donors' samples. The CDR3 sequence is CASSQVGYEQYF. The CDR3 coding sequence is TGTGCCAGCAGCCAAGTGGGATACGAGCAGTACTTC.